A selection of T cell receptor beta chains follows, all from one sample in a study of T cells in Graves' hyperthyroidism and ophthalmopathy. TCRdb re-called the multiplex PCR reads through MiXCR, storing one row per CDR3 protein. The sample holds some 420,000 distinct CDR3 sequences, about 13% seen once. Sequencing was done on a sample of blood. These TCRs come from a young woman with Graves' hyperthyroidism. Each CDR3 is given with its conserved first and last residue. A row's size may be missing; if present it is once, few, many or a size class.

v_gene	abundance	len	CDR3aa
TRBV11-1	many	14	CASSLYSSYNEQFF
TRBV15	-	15	CATSRATSGRYEQYF
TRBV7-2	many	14	CASSLDAGGNTIYF
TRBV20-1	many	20	CSAVSLPGLASSTSTDTQYF
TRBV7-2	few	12	CASSLGGGGQHF
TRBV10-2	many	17	CASSEQLAGSGTDTQYF
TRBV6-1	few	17	CASSLTLPGLSGNTIYF
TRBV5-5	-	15	CASSWGLAGPNEQFF
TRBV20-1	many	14	CSAMSGIMNTEAFF
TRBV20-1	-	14	CSARDGTERNTIYF
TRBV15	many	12	CATSRSGGEQYF
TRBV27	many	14	CASSSTSERYEQYF
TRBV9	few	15	CASSVHGTANTEAFF
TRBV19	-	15	CASSSTGYSGNTIYF
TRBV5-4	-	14	CASSLGQGRDEQFF
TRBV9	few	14	CASSEGDNNSPLHF
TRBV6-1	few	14	CASKAVAGGGEQFF
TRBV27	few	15	CASSPFPGGGDTQYF
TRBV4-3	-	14	CASSQLDRGYGYTF
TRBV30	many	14	CAWRDGSRGYGYTF
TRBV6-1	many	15	CASSPSGGAYNEQFF
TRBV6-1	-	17	CASRFSPDRQTQETQYF
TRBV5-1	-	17	CASSSGPGLAGGETQYF
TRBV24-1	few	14	CATSEGGGIDTQYF